What follows are 15 T cell receptor beta chains derived from one specimen sequenced in a study of T cells after yellow fever vaccination. TCRdb itself ran the 5' RACE reads through MiXCR, one entry per CDR3 protein. The sample carries around 310,000 distinct CDR3 sequences, 3% to 4.5% recorded once. This specimen consisted of PBMCs, obtained 5 days after the yellow fever booster vaccination. Source of these receptors: a man aged 18 to 29 who received the YFV17D yellow fever vaccine.

This clonotype occurred many times. The CDR3 is CASSQAGLTKETQYF. For the CDR3, the DNA is TGCGCCAGCAGTCAGGCAGGGCTTACTAAAGAGACCCAGTACTTC. The genes are TRBV23-1 and TRBJ2-5; tentative D call: TRBD1 (5 bases). TRBV23-1 is an ORF, with its function uncertain. Trimming cost V 3 bases and J 3 bases, with 14 bases left between them. The CDR3 is 15 amino acids.

This clonotype was detected ten times or more. The chain combines TRBV5-1 with TRBJ2-4, with 10 bases identical to TRBD1. V shed 4 bases and J 6 bases; nucleotides not matched to a gene: 7. The germline gives CDR1 SGHRS, CDR2 YFSETQ. The length of the CDR3 is 15 residues. The CDR3 here is CASSLLTGGTNIQYF. The CDR3 DNA follows: TGCGCCAGCAGCCTCCTGACAGGGGGCACAAACATTCAGTACTTC.

This clonotype has a count of ten or more. This chain connects TRBV4-3 to TRBJ2-7, with 10 bases identical to TRBD2. This CDR3 has 13 residues. Germline lookup yields CDR1 LGHNA and CDR2 YSLEER. V gave up 1 base and J gave up 7 bases; unmatched junction bases: 1. The CDR3 nucleotides are TGCGCCAGCAGCCAAGCACTAGCGGGGGAGCAGTACTTC. This sequence encodes CASSQALAGEQYF.

This clonotype was counted between two and nine times. J is TRBJ2-1 and V is TRBV20-1, with a tentative D call TRBD2 (6 bases). V lost 2 bases and J 7 bases, leaving 15 bases between the germline ends. The CDR3 has 14 amino acids. Germline CDR1 and CDR2: DFQATT and SNEGSKA (reference sequence). CDR3 sequence: CSARSAEGTNEQFF. The CDR3 nucleotides read TGCAGTGCTAGATCGGCGGAGGGAACAAATGAGCAGTTCTTC.

This chain uses TRBV9 with TRBJ1-2; the D is unclear. Between the trimmed V and J ends, which lost 3 bases and 5 bases, there was a span of 20 bases. Germline V gives CDR1 SGDLS, CDR2 YYNGEE. This CDR3 has 16 amino acids. DNA for the CDR3: TGTGCCAGCAGCGCCAGTGTGGTAACAGCGAGTTATGGCTACACCTTC. Residues: CASSASVVTASYGYTF.

The chain couples TRBV6-5 to TRBJ1-2, with D perhaps matching TRBD1 (5 bases). Germline CDR1 is MNHEY and CDR2 is SVGAGI. The CDR3 loop spans 14 amino acids. V was trimmed by 5 bases and J by 8 bases, leaving 18 bases between them. The CDR3 DNA reads TGTGCCAGCAGTAAACAGGAGGATTTCGTAGGCTACACCTTC. It codes for CASSKQEDFVGYTF.

V and J are TRBV29-1 and TRBJ1-6; D perhaps matches TRBD1 (5 bases). V was trimmed by 6 bases and J by 7 bases, leaving 13 bases between them. The V gene's germline CDR1 is SQVTM and CDR2 ANQGSEA. The CDR3 covers 13 residues. CDR3 region: CSVGGDLNSPLHF. CDR3 nucleotide sequence: TGCAGCGTGGGGGGGGACCTCAATTCACCCCTCCACTTT.

This clonotype came up many times. J is TRBJ2-3 and V is TRBV5-1; 8 positions match TRBD2. CDR3 length: 15 amino acids. Germline trimming cut 1 base from V and 3 bases from J; bases unmatched to any gene: 4. CDR1 is SGHRS and CDR2 is YFSETQ in the germline V gene. CDR3 sequence (DNA): TGCGCCAGCAGCTTGTCCGGGGGGGGGACAGATACGCAGTATTTT. Encoded protein: CASSLSGGGTDTQYF.

This clonotype appeared a few times. The gene calls are TRBV20-1 and TRBJ1-5; D remains unclear. Trimming took 3 bases from V and 2 from J, leaving 17 bases between them. Germline-derived CDR1 and CDR2 are DFQATT and SNEGSKA (reference sequence). This CDR3 comprises 16 residues. The CDR3 coding sequence is TGCAGTGCTAGTGGATGGTCCCGAGGCGGCAATCAGCCCCAGCATTTT. Encoded protein: CSASGWSRGGNQPQHF.

This clonotype came up a few times. Written as DNA, the CDR3 is TGCAGTGCTAGAGATATCAGGCGGGGGGAACTACATGAGCAGTTCTTC. This sequence encodes CSARDIRRGELHEQFF. The genes are TRBV20-1 and TRBJ2-1, with 8 bases lining up with TRBD2. CDR3 length equals 16 residues. Germline loops: CDR1 DFQATT, CDR2 SNEGSKA (reference sequence). V shed 0 bases, J shed 8 bases, and the junction held 12 bases outside the gene matches.

At least ten counts were recorded for this clonotype. The rearrangement joins TRBV7-9 to TRBJ1-2; 9 nucleotides line up with TRBD1. J gave up 8 bases and V 5 bases, and 12 bases lay outside the gene matches. The germline V gene has CDR1 SEHNR and CDR2 FQNEAQ (reference sequence). This CDR3 region has 15 residues. CDR3 coding DNA: TGTGCCAGCAGCCCCTACAGGGGGCGAATGAAAGGCTACACCTTC. It is translated as CASSPYRGRMKGYTF.

In this sample, this clonotype turned up many times. The J gene is TRBJ2-1, the V gene TRBV24-1; 7 bases are shared with TRBD1. Per germline, CDR1 KGHDR and CDR2 SFDVKD. Trimming cost V 3 bases and J 3 bases; bases outside gene matches: 10. This CDR3 contains 17 residues. CDR3 DNA sequence: TGTGCCACCAGTGATGCACGGGACAGTCACGGCTACAATGAGCAGTTCTTC. Its protein is CATSDARDSHGYNEQFF.

This clonotype was found a few times. The chain is built from TRBV9 and TRBJ2-6, with D possibly being TRBD2 (6 bases). Germline CDR1 is SGDLS and CDR2 is YYNGEE. The CDR3 covers 17 residues. Trimming removed 5 bases from V and 2 bases from J, with 17 bases in between. The CDR3 spells CASRPRESSPGANVLTF. The CDR3 DNA is TGTGCCAGCAGACCTCGGGAGAGCTCCCCTGGGGCCAACGTCCTGACTTTC.

Many counts were recorded for this clonotype. The chain carries TRBV4-2 and TRBJ1-2; perhaps TRBD1 as D (5 bases). Germline V gives CDR1 LGHNA, CDR2 YNFKEQ. CDR3 length equals 17 residues. V dropped 2 bases and J dropped 6 bases, with 22 bases sitting between them. CDR3 loop: CASSQLTRTPLSDGYTF. CDR3 in DNA: TGTGCCAGCAGCCAATTAACCCGGACACCATTATCGGATGGCTACACCTTC.

This clonotype was detected ten times or more. The chain recombines TRBV30 with TRBJ1-3; D is unresolved. V was pared by 0 bases and J by 0 bases, with 3 bases between. The CDR3 is made up of 13 amino acids. Per germline, CDR1 GTSNPN and CDR2 SVGIG (reference sequence). CDR3 DNA: TGTGCCTGGAGTGTTTTCTCTGGAAACACCATATATTTT. Translated: CAWSVFSGNTIYF. Using reference TRBV30 and TRBJ1-3 for the parts outside the CDR3, the full variable domain is SQTIHQWPATLVQPVGSPLSLECTVEGTSNPNLYWYRQAAGRGLQLLFYSVGIGQISSEVPQNLSASRPQDRQFILSSKKLLLSDSGFYLCAWSVFSGNTIYFGEGSWLTVV.